Below, one TCR beta chain is given with its context. This sample was included in a study of blood T cell repertoires in COVID-19. Overall study: Acute and convalescent COVID-19 samples came from the United States, Italy and Spain. The cDNA or gDNA used as material had been derived from T cells, B-cell-depleted T cells, or PBMCs.

Authors' processing steps: Quantification of nucleated cells was approximated via reference gene primer amplification. The protocol was immunoSEQ multiplex PCR, while the TCRdb copy is restricted to in-frame clones and leaves out a portion. V and J calls plus clone size are reproduced from that table; the DNA served to infer D and trimming. The top ten clones hold 4.5% to 5.5% of a sample with about 77,000 clones, 75% to 85% of them seen once. V shed 6 bases and J 6 bases; nucleotides not matched to a gene: 4. The length of the CDR3 is 13 residues. The germline gives CDR1 LNHDA, CDR2 SQIVND (reference sequence).

This TCR derives from an older woman with acute or convalescent COVID-19. V is TRBV19 and J is TRBJ1-2, with 10 bases identical to TRBD1. Specimen: peripheral blood. The CDR3 here is CASRGTGEDGYTF. CDR3 in DNA: TGTGCCAGTAGGGGGACAGGGGAAGATGGCTACACCTTC.